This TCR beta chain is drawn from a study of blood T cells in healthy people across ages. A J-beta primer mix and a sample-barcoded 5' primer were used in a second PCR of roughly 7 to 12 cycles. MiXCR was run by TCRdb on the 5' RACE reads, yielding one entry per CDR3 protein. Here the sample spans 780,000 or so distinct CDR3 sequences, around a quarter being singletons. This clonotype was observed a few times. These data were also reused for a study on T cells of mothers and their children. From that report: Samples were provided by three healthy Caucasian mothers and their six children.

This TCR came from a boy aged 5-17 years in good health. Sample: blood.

Here the CDR3 reads CAIRAGGLAGEYEQYF. The DNA of the CDR3 is TGTGCCATCAGGGCCGGAGGACTAGCGGGAGAGTACGAGCAGTACTTC. The chain combines TRBV10-3 with TRBJ2-5; 13 bases map to TRBD2. TRBJ2-7 matches the DNA end more closely, so the J call is doubtful. Germline lookup yields CDR1 ENHRY and CDR2 SYGVKD. This CDR3 is 16 amino acids long.